The T cell receptor beta chain under discussion was sequenced for a study of cytomegalovirus exposure and HLA in healthy donors. The germline V gene has CDR1 SEHNR and CDR2 FQNEAQ (reference sequence). The CDR3 is 15 residues long. V was shortened by 4 bases and J by 0 bases, with 12 bases between the two germline ends. This clone was seen only a few times. Each donor was nominally healthy when sampled (though unrecorded immune exposures were likely). The PCR made use of 60 Vbeta and 13 Jbeta primers. This table comes from immunoSEQ multiplex PCR, and its TCRdb copy is limited to in-frame clones, with some not included. The data contain about 100,000 clones, more than 80% of them seen just once; the ten biggest clones take up about 3.8%.

The material sequenced was PBMCs. The gene calls are TRBV7-9 and TRBJ1-1, with D tentatively TRBD1 (6 bases). The TCR was taken from a man aged 25 to 40 in good health and CMV-seronegative. This chain's CDR3 is CASSSSGVMNTEAFF. CDR3 bases: TGTGCCAGCAGCTCATCAGGGGTCATGAACACTGAAGCTTTCTTT.